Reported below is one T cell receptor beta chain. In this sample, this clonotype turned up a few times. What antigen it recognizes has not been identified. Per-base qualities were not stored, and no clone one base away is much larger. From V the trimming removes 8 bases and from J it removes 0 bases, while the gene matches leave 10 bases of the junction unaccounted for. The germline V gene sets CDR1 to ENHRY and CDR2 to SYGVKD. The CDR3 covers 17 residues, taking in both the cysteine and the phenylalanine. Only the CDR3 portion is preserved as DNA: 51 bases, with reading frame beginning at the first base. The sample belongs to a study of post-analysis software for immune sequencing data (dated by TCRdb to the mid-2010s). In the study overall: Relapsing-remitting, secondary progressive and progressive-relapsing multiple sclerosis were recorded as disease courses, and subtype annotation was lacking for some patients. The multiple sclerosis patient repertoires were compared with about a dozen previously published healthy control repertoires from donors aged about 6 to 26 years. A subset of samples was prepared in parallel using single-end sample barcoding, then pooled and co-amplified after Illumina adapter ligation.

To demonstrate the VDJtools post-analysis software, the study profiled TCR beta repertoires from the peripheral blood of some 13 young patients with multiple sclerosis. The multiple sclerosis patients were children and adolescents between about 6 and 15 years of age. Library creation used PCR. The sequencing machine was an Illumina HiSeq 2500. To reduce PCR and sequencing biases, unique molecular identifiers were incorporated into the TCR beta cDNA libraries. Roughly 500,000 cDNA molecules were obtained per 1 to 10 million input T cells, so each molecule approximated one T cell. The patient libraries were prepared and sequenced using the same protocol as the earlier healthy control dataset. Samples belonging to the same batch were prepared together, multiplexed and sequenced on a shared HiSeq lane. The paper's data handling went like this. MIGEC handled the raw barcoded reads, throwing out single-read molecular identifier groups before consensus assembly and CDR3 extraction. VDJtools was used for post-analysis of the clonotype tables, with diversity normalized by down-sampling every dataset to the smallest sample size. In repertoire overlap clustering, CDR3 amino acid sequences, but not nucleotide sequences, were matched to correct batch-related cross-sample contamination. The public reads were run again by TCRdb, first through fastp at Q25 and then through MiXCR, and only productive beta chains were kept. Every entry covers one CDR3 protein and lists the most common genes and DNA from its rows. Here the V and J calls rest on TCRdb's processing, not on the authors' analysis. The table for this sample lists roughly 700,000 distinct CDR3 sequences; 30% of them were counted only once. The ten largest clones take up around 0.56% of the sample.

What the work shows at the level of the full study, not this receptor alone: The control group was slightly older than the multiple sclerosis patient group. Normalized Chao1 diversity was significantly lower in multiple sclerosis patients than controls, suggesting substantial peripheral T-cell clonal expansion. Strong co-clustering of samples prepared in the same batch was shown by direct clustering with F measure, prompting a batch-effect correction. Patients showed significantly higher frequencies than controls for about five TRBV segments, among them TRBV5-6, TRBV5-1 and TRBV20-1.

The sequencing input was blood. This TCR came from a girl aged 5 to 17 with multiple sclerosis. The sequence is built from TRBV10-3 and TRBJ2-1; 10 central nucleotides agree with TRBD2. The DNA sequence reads TGTGCCATCCGCCCTAGCGGGAGTACGGGCTCCTACAATGAGCAGTTCTTC. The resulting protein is CAIRPSGSTGSYNEQFF.